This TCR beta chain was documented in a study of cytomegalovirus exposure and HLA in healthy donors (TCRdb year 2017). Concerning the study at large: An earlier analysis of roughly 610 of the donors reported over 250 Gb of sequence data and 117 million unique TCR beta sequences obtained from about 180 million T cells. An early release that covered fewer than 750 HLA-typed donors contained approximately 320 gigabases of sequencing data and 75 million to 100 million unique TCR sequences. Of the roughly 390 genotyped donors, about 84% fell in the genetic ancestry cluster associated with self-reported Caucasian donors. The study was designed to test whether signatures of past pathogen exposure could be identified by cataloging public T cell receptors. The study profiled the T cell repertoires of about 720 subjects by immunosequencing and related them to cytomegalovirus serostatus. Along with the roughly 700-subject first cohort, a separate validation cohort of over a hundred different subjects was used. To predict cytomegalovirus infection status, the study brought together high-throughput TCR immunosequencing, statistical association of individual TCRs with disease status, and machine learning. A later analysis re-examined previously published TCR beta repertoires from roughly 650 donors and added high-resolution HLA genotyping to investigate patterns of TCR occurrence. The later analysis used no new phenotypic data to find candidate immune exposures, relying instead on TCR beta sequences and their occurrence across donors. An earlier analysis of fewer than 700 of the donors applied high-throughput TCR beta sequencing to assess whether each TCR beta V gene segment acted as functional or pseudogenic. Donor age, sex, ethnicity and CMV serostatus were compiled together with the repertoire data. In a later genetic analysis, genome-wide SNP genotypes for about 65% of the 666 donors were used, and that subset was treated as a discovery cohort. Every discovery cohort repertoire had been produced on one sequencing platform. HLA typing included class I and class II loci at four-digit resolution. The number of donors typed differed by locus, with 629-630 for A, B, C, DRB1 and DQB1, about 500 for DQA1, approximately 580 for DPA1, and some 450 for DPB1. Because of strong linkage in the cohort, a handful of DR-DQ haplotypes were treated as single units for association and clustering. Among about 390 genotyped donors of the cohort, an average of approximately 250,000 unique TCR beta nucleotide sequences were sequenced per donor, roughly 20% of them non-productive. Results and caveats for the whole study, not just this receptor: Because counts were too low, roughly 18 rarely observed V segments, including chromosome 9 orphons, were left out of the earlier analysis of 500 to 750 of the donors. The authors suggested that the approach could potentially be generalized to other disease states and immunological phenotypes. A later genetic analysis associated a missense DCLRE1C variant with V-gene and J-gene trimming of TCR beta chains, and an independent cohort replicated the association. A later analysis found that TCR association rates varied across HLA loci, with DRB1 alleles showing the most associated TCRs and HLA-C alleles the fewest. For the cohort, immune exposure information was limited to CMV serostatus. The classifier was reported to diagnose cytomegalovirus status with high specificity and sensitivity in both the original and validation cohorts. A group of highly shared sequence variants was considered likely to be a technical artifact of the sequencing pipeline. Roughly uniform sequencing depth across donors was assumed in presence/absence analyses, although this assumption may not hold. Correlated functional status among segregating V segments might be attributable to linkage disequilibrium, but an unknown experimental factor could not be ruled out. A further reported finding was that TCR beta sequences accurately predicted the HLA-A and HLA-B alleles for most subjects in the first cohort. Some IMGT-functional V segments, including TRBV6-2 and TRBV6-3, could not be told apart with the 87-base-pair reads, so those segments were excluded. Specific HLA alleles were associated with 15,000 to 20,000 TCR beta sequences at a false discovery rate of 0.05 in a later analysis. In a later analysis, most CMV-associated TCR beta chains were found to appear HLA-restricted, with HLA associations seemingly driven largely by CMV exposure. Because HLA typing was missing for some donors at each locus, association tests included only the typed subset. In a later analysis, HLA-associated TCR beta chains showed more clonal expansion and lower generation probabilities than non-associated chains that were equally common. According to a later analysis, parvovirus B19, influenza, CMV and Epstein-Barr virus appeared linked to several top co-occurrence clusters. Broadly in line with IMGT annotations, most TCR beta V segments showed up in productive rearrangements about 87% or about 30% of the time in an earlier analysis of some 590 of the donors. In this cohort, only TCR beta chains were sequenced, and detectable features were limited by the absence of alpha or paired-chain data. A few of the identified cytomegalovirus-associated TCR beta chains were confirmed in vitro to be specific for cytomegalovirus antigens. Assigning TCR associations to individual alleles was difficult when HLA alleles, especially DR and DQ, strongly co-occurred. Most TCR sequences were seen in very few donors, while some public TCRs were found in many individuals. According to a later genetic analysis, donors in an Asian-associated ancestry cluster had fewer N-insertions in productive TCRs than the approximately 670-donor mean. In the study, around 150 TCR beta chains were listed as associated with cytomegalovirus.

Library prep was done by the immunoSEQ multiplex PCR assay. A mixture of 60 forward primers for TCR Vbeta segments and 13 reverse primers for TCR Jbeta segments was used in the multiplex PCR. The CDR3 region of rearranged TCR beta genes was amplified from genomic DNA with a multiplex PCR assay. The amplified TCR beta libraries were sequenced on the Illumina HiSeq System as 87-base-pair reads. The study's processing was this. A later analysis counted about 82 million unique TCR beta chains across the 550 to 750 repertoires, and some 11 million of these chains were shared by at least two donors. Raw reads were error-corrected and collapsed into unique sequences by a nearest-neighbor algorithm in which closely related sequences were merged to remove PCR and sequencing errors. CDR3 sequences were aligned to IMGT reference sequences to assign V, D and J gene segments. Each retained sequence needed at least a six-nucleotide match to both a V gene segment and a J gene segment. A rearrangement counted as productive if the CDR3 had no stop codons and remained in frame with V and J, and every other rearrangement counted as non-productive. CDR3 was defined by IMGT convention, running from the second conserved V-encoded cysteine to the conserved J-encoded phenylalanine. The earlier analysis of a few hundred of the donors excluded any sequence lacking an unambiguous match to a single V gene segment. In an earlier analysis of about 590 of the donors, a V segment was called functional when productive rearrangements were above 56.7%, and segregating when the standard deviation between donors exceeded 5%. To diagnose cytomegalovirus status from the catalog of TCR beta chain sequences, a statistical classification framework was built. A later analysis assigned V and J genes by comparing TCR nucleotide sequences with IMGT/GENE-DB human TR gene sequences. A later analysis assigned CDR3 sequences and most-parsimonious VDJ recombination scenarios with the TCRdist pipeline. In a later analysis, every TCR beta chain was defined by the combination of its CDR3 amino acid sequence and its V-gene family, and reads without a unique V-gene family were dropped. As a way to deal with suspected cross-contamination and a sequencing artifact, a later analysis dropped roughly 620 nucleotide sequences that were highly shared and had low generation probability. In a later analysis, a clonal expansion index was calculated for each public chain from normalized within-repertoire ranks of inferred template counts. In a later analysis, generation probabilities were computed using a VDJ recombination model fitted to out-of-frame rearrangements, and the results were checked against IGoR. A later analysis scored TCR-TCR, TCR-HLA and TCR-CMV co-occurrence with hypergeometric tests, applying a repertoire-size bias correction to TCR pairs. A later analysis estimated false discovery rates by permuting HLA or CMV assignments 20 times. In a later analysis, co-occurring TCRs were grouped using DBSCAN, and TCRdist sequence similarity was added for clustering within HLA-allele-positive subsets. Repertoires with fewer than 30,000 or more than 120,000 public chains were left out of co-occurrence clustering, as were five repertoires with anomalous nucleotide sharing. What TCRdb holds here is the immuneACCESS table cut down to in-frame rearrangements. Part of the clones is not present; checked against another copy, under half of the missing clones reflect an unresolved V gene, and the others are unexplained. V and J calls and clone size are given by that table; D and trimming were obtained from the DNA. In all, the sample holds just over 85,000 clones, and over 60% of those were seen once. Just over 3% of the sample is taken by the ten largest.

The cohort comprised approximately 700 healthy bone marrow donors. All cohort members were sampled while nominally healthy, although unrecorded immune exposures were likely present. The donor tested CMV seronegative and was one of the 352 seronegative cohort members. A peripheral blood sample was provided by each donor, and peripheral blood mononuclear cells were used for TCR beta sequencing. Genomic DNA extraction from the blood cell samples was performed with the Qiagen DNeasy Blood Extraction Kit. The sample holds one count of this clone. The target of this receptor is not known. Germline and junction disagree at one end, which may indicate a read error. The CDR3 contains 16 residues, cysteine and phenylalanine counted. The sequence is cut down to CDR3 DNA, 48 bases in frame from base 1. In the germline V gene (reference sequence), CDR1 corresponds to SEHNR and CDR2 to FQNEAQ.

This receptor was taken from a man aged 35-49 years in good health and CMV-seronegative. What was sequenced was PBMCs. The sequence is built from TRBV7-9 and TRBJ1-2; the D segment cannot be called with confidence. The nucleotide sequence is TGTTCCAGCAGCATAACCCTCGGCCGCGGAGGCTATGGCTACACCTTC. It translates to CSSSITLGRGGYGYTF.